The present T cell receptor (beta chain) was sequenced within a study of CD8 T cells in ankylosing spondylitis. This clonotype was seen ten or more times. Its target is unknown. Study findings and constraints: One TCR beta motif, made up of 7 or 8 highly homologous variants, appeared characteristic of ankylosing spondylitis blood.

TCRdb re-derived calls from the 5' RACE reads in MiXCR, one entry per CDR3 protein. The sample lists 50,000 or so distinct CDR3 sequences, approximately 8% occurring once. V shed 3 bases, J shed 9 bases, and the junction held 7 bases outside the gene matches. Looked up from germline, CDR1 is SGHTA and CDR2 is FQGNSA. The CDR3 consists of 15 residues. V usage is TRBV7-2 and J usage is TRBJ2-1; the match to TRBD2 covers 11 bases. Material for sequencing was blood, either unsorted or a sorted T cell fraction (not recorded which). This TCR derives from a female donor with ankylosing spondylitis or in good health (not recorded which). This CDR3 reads CASSFSGGAVFEQFF. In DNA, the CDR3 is TGTGCCAGCAGCTTTAGCGGGGGGGCAGTCTTTGAGCAGTTCTTC. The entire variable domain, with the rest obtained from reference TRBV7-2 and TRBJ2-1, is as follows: GAGVSQSPSNKVTEKGKDVELRCDPISGHTALYWYRQSLGQGLEFLIYFQGNSAPDKSGLPSDRFSAERTGGSVSTLTIQRTQQEDSAVYLCASSFSGGAVFEQFFGPGTRLTVL.